Listed here are 30 T cell receptor beta chains from one sample, sequenced in a study of T cell responses to AZD1222 COVID-19 vaccine. The data were produced by immunoSEQ multiplex PCR, yet TCRdb's version contains in-frame clones alone and is incomplete. The data hold about 100,000 clones, with roughly 91% observed a single time. The input for sequencing was peripheral blood, taken on day 0 of AZD1222 vaccination. All receptors come from an adult in good health.

About this clone itself: Relative to the germline gene, one junction end is altered; a read error may explain this. Other DNA sequences in the sample encode the same CDR3. The V gene is TRBV11-2, the J gene TRBJ2-7, with D perhaps TRBD1 or TRBD2 (6 bases each). Germline assignment: CDR1 SGHAT and CDR2 FQNNGV. This CDR3 has 19 amino acids. In DNA form, the CDR3 reads TGTGCCAGCAGCTTCATAGGGGGGCGAAATTTAATCGCTCAGTACGAACAGTACTTC. Translated: CASSFIGGRNLIAQYEQYF.

V and J are TRBV10-1 and TRBJ2-1; TRBD2 agrees at 15 bases. The V gene end was trimmed by 2 bases and the J gene end by 5 bases; junction bases not matched to a gene: 1. Germline V gene sequence: CDR1 WNHNN, CDR2 SYGVQD (reference sequence). The CDR3 is made up of 16 amino acids. CDR3 region: CASSEGLAGGNNEQFF. The CDR3 bases are TGCGCCAGCAGTGAGGGACTAGCGGGAGGGAACAATGAGCAGTTCTTC.

This clone showed up just once. The V and J genes are TRBV16 and TRBJ1-5; D ambiguous. The CDR3 has 13 amino acids. Between the trimmed V and J ends, which lost 0 bases and 4 bases, there was a span of 4 bases. Per germline, CDR1 KGHSY and CDR2 FQNENV. For the CDR3, the DNA is TGTGCCAGCAGCCAATCTTTAAATCAGCCCCAGCATTTT. Translation: CASSQSLNQPQHF.

V is TRBV9 and J is TRBJ2-7, with D possibly called TRBD1 or TRBD2 (6 bases each). V lost 0 bases, J lost 5 bases, and 12 bases lay in between. The germline gives CDR1 SGDLS, CDR2 YYNGEE. CDR3 length: 14 amino acids. The CDR3 protein is CASSVGGGSNEQYF. The CDR3 coding sequence is TGTGCCAGCAGCGTAGGAGGGGGGAGTAACGAGCAGTACTTC. The full variable domain, with the rest looked up from reference TRBV9 and TRBJ2-7, is DSGVTQTPKHLITATGQRVTLRCSPRSGDLSVYWYQQSLDQGLQFLIQYYNGEERAKGNILERFSAQQFPDLHSELNLSSLELGDSALYFCASSVGGGSNEQYFGPGTRLTVT.

J is TRBJ2-4 and V is TRBV27; D not resolved. Looked up from germline, CDR1 is MNHEY and CDR2 is SMNVEV (reference sequence). Trimming stripped 6 bases from V and 10 bases from J, with 10 bases between. This CDR3 has 11 amino acids. CDR3 sequence (DNA): TGTGCCAGCAGCTCGGGTTTTATTCAGTACTTC. It translates to CASSSGFIQYF.

The chain has TRBV2 and TRBJ1-5; 7 positions agree with TRBD1. V lost 6 bases to trimming and J lost 6 bases; unmatched junction nucleotides: 5. The CDR3 spans 13 residues. Germline CDR1 and CDR2: SNHLY and FYNNEI. The CDR3 DNA sequence: TGTGCCAGCAGAATCGACAGGGCTCAGCCCCAGCATTTT. Its protein product is CASRIDRAQPQHF.

This clone was counted a single time. The CDR3 coding sequence is TGTGCCAGCAGCCAAGATGGACTAGCGGGTGAGCAGTTCTTC. Its protein is CASSQDGLAGEQFF. This sequence joins TRBV4-2 and TRBJ2-1; TRBD2 agrees at 11 bases. The germline V gene encodes CDR1 LGHNA and CDR2 YNFKEQ. CDR3 length: 14 residues. V was clipped by 0 bases and J by 9 bases; unmatched bases: 1.

The chain couples TRBV6-1 to TRBJ1-3, with D hard to call. The V end was cut by 1 base, the J end by 4 bases, with 5 bases between. In germline, CDR1 is MNHNS, CDR2 SASEGT. The CDR3 loop spans 13 amino acids. The CDR3 loop is CASSEVGGNTIYF. The CDR3 DNA is TGTGCCAGCAGTGAAGTTGGGGGAAACACCATATATTTT.

This chain uses TRBV28 with TRBJ1-3; unclear D gene. Germline CDR1 MDHEN, CDR2 SYDVKM. V lost 4 bases to trimming and J lost 0 bases, with 7 bases between them. There are 14 residues in the CDR3. Here the CDR3 DNA reads TGTGCCAGCAGTTGGGATTTCTCTGGAAACACCATATATTTT. Translation gives CASSWDFSGNTIYF.

This chain connects TRBV7-8 to TRBJ1-2; D ambiguous. The V gene's germline CDR1 is SGHVS and CDR2 FQNEAQ. V lost 5 bases and J 3 bases, leaving 13 bases between the germline ends. The CDR3 is made up of 14 amino acids. For the CDR3, the DNA is TGTGCCAGCAGCCCTGGACCTAGAGACTATGGCTACACCTTC. Translating gives CASSPGPRDYGYTF. Together with reference TRBV7-8 and TRBJ1-2, the CDR3 gives the full variable domain: GAGVSQSPRYKVAKRGQDVALRCDPISGHVSLFWYQQALGQGPEFLTYFQNEAQLDKSGLPSDRFFAERPEGSVSTLKIQRTQQEDSAVYLCASSPGPRDYGYTFGSGTRLTVV.

As for this clone: Mismatch with germline at one junction end may stem from a read error. The chain carries TRBV7-2 and TRBJ2-7, with 9 bases identical to TRBD1. This CDR3 is 15 amino acids long. The germline V gene has CDR1 SGHTA and CDR2 FQGNSA. This CDR3 is CASSLVGHMVGQGEF. The CDR3 DNA is TGTGCCAGCAGCTTAGTTGGTCATATGGTGGGACAGGGCGAATTC.

V is TRBV20-1 and J is TRBJ2-7, with 9 bases identical to TRBD1. V was clipped by 4 bases and J by 3 bases; unmatched bases: 10. The V gene's germline CDR1 is DFQATT and CDR2 SNEGSKA (reference sequence). The CDR3 is 15 amino acids. Here the CDR3 reads CSANDIGTGNYEQYF. CDR3 sequence (DNA): TGCAGTGCTAATGATATAGGGACAGGGAACTACGAGCAGTACTTC.

The chain couples TRBV3-1 (or the pseudogene TRBV3-2) to TRBJ2-7; TRBD1 matches at 9 bases. This CDR3 is 14 amino acids long. Germline V gene sequence: CDR1 LGHDT, CDR2 YNNKEL (reference sequence). V lost 10 bases, J lost 5 bases, and 12 bases stayed unmatched. This chain's CDR3 is CATTDRGSRNEQYF. DNA of the CDR3: TGTGCCACGACGGACAGGGGCTCAAGGAACGAGCAGTACTTC.

J is TRBJ2-1 and V is TRBV9; D may match TRBD1 or TRBD2 (5 bases each). Deletions cut 3 bases from V and 16 bases from J, with 29 bases between. This CDR3 has 16 residues. Germline lookup yields CDR1 SGDLS and CDR2 YYNGEE. The CDR3 loop is CASSATGDPWDDEHFF. The CDR3 bases are TGTGCCAGCAGCGCCACTGGGGACCCCTGGGATGACGAACATTTCTTC.

The chain employs TRBV25-1 and TRBJ2-2; D may be TRBD1 (6 bases). The CDR3 sequence is 16 residues long. Trimming took off 7 bases at V and 5 bases at J, with 20 bases between the two ends. Germline CDR1 is MGHDK and CDR2 is SYGVNS. CDR3 DNA: TGTGCCAGCATAGGGGCTAGGGGGTTGTTTACCGGGGAGCTGTTTTTT. Encoded protein: CASIGARGLFTGELFF.

V is TRBV5-1 and J is TRBJ2-7; D unresolved. This CDR3 comprises 15 residues. Germline CDR1 SGHRS, CDR2 YFSETQ. V was clipped by 0 bases and J by 0 bases, with 10 bases between them. The DNA of the CDR3 is TGCGCCAGCAGCTTGGAAGACACCCTCTCCTACGAGCAGTACTTC. This translates into CASSLEDTLSYEQYF.

The chain joins TRBV18 to TRBJ1-1; D uncertain. CDR1 and CDR2 (germline): KGHSH, LQKENI. The CDR3 is 11 residues long. Trimming removed 6 bases at V and 3 bases at J, with 5 bases between. The CDR3 DNA sequence: TGTGCCAGCTCGACGGACACTGAAGCTTTCTTT. It codes for CASSTDTEAFF.

The V and J genes are TRBV6-1 and TRBJ1-1; D remains ambiguous. Germline lookup yields CDR1 MNHNS and CDR2 SASEGT. The CDR3 sequence is 13 residues long. With 1 base removed from V and 2 bases from J, the gap between germline ends came to 5 bases. CDR3 sequence reads: CASSEGRNTEAFF. The CDR3, as DNA: TGTGCCAGCAGTGAAGGTCGCAACACTGAAGCTTTCTTT.

J is TRBJ2-7 and V is TRBV6-5, with 8 bases aligning to TRBD2. CDR1 and CDR2 (germline): MNHEY, SVGAGI. CDR3 length: 16 residues. V dropped 0 bases and J dropped 4; count of bases not matched to a gene: 8. CDR3 sequence: CASSYSSGMTSYEQYF. CDR3 DNA sequence: TGTGCCAGCAGTTACTCTAGCGGGATGACTTCTTACGAGCAGTACTTC.

The chain links TRBV11-2 to TRBJ2-2, with TRBD1 as a possible D gene (6 bases). The CDR3 has 19 residues. Trimming shortened V by 5 bases and J by 1 base, and 23 bases separated the two germline ends. Per the germline V gene, CDR1 is SGHAT and CDR2 is FQNNGV. CDR3 sequence: CASSRLGAWDRENTGELFF. CDR3 bases: TGTGCCAGCAGCCGCCTGGGGGCCTGGGACCGAGAGAACACCGGGGAGCTGTTTTTT. Combining the CDR3 with reference TRBV11-2 and TRBJ2-2 gives the whole variable domain EAGVAQSPRYKIIEKRQSVAFWCNPISGHATLYWYQQILGQGPKLLIQFQNNGVVDDSQLPKDRFSAERLKGVDSTLKIQPAKLEDSAVYLCASSRLGAWDRENTGELFFGEGSRLTVL.

This chain joins TRBV28 and TRBJ2-2, with 8 bases fitting TRBD1. V was pared by 6 bases and J by 3 bases, with 12 bases of the junction left unmatched. The CDR3 is 17 amino acids. Germline CDR1 is MDHEN and CDR2 is SYDVKM. As DNA, the CDR3 is TGTGCCAGCAGCCGTGGACAGGGTCTAAGATACACCGGGGAGCTGTTTTTT. It specifies CASSRGQGLRYTGELFF.

V gene TRBV6-1 combines with J gene TRBJ2-3; tentative D call: TRBD2 (6 bases). The V and J ends lost 3 bases and 0 bases respectively, with 10 bases between them. The length of the CDR3 is 15 residues. Looked up from germline, CDR1 is MNHNS and CDR2 is SASEGT. CDR3 DNA: TGTGCCAGCAGTGAGGGGGGATTTAGCACAGATACGCAGTATTTT. It is translated as CASSEGGFSTDTQYF.

This chain joins TRBV5-8 and TRBJ1-1; unclear D gene. The germline V gene has CDR1 SGHTS and CDR2 YDEGEE. The CDR3 spans 14 residues. V was trimmed by 3 bases and J by 6 bases, leaving 15 bases between them. CDR3 protein: CASSSPLPGAEAFF. The CDR3 region has the DNA TGTGCCAGCAGCTCCCCCCTGCCTGGCGCTGAAGCTTTCTTT.

The table lists this clone with a few counts. The chain has TRBV28 and TRBJ1-2; TRBD1 matches at 7 bases. Trimming cost V 5 bases and J 1 base; bases outside gene matches: 10. Germline CDR1 reads MDHEN; CDR2 reads SYDVKM. The CDR3 runs 16 residues. The CDR3 loop reads CASSPSPGTVNYGYTF. DNA for the CDR3: TGTGCCAGCAGTCCTTCCCCCGGGACAGTTAACTATGGCTACACCTTC.

This clone was counted once. The chain employs TRBV6-5 and TRBJ2-7; 9 bases align to TRBD1. The V gene end was trimmed by 6 bases and the J gene end by 4 bases; junction bases not matched to a gene: 10. Germline lookup yields CDR1 MNHEY and CDR2 SVGAGI. This CDR3 spans 15 amino acids. DNA of the CDR3: TGTGCCAGCAGCTACGCCGGGACAGGGATATACGAGCAGTACTTC. This gives the protein CASSYAGTGIYEQYF.

The CDR3 here is CASSLGTSNYGYTF. The DNA for the CDR3 is TGCGCCAGCAGCTTGGGGACGAGTAACTATGGCTACACCTTC. The chain employs TRBV5-1 and TRBJ1-2; D is undetermined. V was trimmed by 0 bases and J by 1 base, leaving 7 bases between them. Germline CDR1 reads SGHRS; CDR2 reads YFSETQ. The CDR3 totals 14 residues.

The CDR3 region is CAWSRDRGYEQYF. The CDR3 bases are TGTGCCTGGAGTCGGGACAGGGGATACGAGCAGTACTTC. This chain connects TRBV30 to TRBJ2-7; 10 bases are shared with TRBD1. Germline V CDR1 and CDR2: GTSNPN, SVGIG (reference sequence). V lost 2 bases, J lost 4 bases, and 2 bases stayed unmatched. There are 13 residues in the CDR3.

The rearrangement joins TRBV28 to TRBJ2-1; D possibly corresponds to TRBD2 (6 bases). The CDR3 covers 15 residues. Deletions cut 3 bases from V and 4 bases from J, with 13 bases between. Germline V lookup: CDR1 MDHEN, CDR2 SYDVKM. CDR3 nucleotide sequence: TGTGCCAGCAGTTTTATTAGCGGTGTTTACAATGAGCAGTTCTTC. Amino acids: CASSFISGVYNEQFF.

The chain combines TRBV29-1 with TRBJ2-1; D possibly corresponds to TRBD2 (7 bases). Germline V gene data show CDR1 as SQVTM and CDR2 as ANQGSEA. The CDR3 consists of 15 residues. The ends were cut back, 8 bases at V and 4 bases at J, with 21 bases in the middle. This chain's CDR3 is CSLRGGQGEYNEQFF. The CDR3 DNA reads as TGCAGCCTCAGGGGAGGGCAGGGTGAATACAATGAGCAGTTCTTC.

The chain is built from TRBV5-1 and TRBJ1-1; D ambiguous. The germline V gene has CDR1 SGHRS and CDR2 YFSETQ. V was trimmed by 4 bases and J by 0 bases, leaving 4 bases between them. CDR3 length: 12 residues. CDR3 in DNA: TGCGCCAGCAGCAGGTTGAACACTGAAGCTTTCTTT. Its protein product is CASSRLNTEAFF.